Listed here are 18 T cell receptor beta chains from one sample, sequenced in a study of T cells expressing NK-cell markers. Reanalyzing the 5' RACE reads, TCRdb keeps one entry per CDR3 protein, without DNA. The sample totals over 250,000 distinct CDR3 sequences. Specimen: blood T cells: a sorted CD56 or NKG2C T cell subset, CD4+ or CD8+ T cells, or bulk PBMC T cells (not recorded which). Receptors were obtained from a woman between 18 and 70 years old in good health.

The chain combines TRBV7-2 with TRBJ1-4; TCRdb picks TRBD1, but there is no DNA to check that call. The CDR3 has 16 residues. The germline V gene encodes CDR1 SGHTA and CDR2 FQGNSA. The CDR3 sequence: CASSDRGTAINEKLFF.

The chain joins TRBV6-5 to TRBJ2-5. The CDR3 length is 12 residues. CDR1 is MNHEY and CDR2 is SVGAGI in the germline V gene. CDR3 residues: CASSYGWETQYF.

This sequence joins TRBV5-6 and TRBJ2-3; TCRdb lists TRBD2, though no DNA is available to test this call. The CDR3 is 15 residues long. In germline, CDR1 is SGHDT, CDR2 YYEEEE. This CDR3 reads CASSPAGGAGNTQYF.

The V gene is TRBV10-3, the J gene TRBJ1-4; there is no DNA to check the TCRdb D call of TRBD1. Germline CDR1 and CDR2: ENHRY and SYGVKD. CDR3 length equals 13 residues. This CDR3 reads CAIRDRGDEKLFF.

The chain has TRBV4-1 and TRBJ2-3; TCRdb returns TRBD1, unconfirmable since there is no DNA. Per germline, CDR1 MGHRA and CDR2 YSYEKL. The CDR3 spans 16 residues. This CDR3 reads CASSLTQGGARDTQYF.

The CDR3 loop is CASSQGQGFGTDTQYF. The rearrangement links TRBV5-1 to TRBJ2-3; TCRdb's D gene call, TRBD1, goes unchecked for lack of DNA. CDR3 length equals 16 residues. The germline gives CDR1 SGHRS, CDR2 YFSETQ. Looking up the rest from reference TRBV5-1 and TRBJ2-3 gives the full variable domain: KAGVTQTPRYLIKTRGQQVTLSCSPISGHRSVSWYQQTPGQGLQFLFEYFSETQRNKGNFPGRFSGRQFSNSRSEMNVSTLELGDSALYLCASSQGQGFGTDTQYFGPGTRLTVL.

The CDR3 region is CSASTYYGYTF. The chain joins TRBV29-1 to TRBJ1-2. The V gene's germline CDR1 is SQVTM and CDR2 ANQGSEA. The length of the CDR3 is 11 residues.

The chain has TRBV12-3 or TRBV12-4 and TRBJ2-2. The CDR3 consists of 16 residues. This CDR3 reads CASSLWVSPNTGELFF.

J is TRBJ2-7 and V is TRBV5-1. There are 15 residues in the CDR3. Germline V gives CDR1 SGHRS, CDR2 YFSETQ. CDR3 sequence reads: CASSLESTRSYEQYF.

This sequence joins TRBV20-1 and TRBJ2-7. This CDR3 spans 11 amino acids. Germline V lookup: CDR1 DFQATT, CDR2 SNEGSKA (reference sequence). CDR3 region: CSAPTSYEQYF.

This sequence joins TRBV5-4 and TRBJ2-1; the TCRdb D gene call, TRBD2, has no DNA to confirm it. Germline-derived CDR1 and CDR2 are SGHNT and YYREEE (reference sequence). CDR3 length equals 17 residues. The CDR3: CASSPTLAGGTVNEQFF.

The chain combines TRBV5-1 with TRBJ2-6; absent DNA, TCRdb's TRBD1 call cannot be checked. The CDR3 consists of 17 residues. CDR1 is SGHRS, CDR2 YFSETQ, per germline. The CDR3 protein is CASSPGQGFFGANVLTF.

This chain joins TRBV5-1 and TRBJ1-1. Germline V gene data show CDR1 as SGHRS and CDR2 as YFSETQ. The CDR3 sequence is 11 residues long. CDR3 sequence reads: CASSLLGKAFF. Full variable domain (outside the CDR3, taken from reference TRBV5-1 and TRBJ1-1): KAGVTQTPRYLIKTRGQQVTLSCSPISGHRSVSWYQQTPGQGLQFLFEYFSETQRNKGNFPGRFSGRQFSNSRSEMNVSTLELGDSALYLCASSLLGKAFFGQGTRLTVV.

The rearrangement links TRBV29-1 to TRBJ1-2; TCRdb calls TRBD1, which cannot be checked without DNA. CDR3 length: 14 residues. CDR1 and CDR2 from the germline V gene are SQVTM and ANQGSEA. The CDR3 region is CSVGRGPAGDGYTF.

This chain links TRBV30 with TRBJ2-7; the D call of TRBD1 rests on TCRdb alone, since no DNA is present to check it. CDR3 size: 14 residues. Germline-derived CDR1 and CDR2 are GTSNPN and SVGIG (reference sequence). The CDR3 sequence: CAWSDRGGSYEQYF.

The chain recombines TRBV6-5 with TRBJ1-2; TCRdb returns TRBD1, unconfirmable since there is no DNA. The CDR3 is 13 amino acids. Germline V lookup: CDR1 MNHEY, CDR2 SVGAGI. CDR3 sequence: CASSYSGGYGYTF.

The V gene is TRBV29-1, the J gene TRBJ2-3; the TCRdb call, TRBD2, lacks DNA for checking. This CDR3 contains 11 residues. The germline CDR1 and CDR2 sequences are SQVTM and ANQGSEA. The CDR3 spells CSVAPGLVQYF.

The chain joins TRBV12-3 or TRBV12-4 to TRBJ1-1; TCRdb names TRBD1, which stays unverified in the absence of DNA. The CDR3 spans 16 residues. The CDR3 reads CASIPGTGLMNTEAFF.